This passage covers 4 T cell receptor beta chains from one sample sequenced in a study of T cell responses to AZD1222 COVID-19 vaccine. Measured with immunoSEQ multiplex PCR; TCRdb has only the in-frame clones, and not every one. The sample includes some 130,000 clones, 93% of them seen just once. Sequencing used peripheral blood, obtained on day 0 of AZD1222 vaccination. These receptors came from an adult in good health.

The chain couples TRBV5-1 to TRBJ2-1, with TRBD2 matching 9 bases. Looked up from germline, CDR1 is SGHRS and CDR2 is YFSETQ. The trim removed 4 bases at V and 6 bases at J, leaving 8 bases unmatched. The CDR3 runs 15 residues. DNA for the CDR3: TGCGCCAGCAGCGGAGCGGGGGGCCAATCCAATGAGCAGTTCTTC. This gives the protein CASSGAGGQSNEQFF.

V usage is TRBV5-1 and J usage is TRBJ1-3; D possibly corresponds to TRBD1 (5 bases). Germline CDR1 and CDR2: SGHRS and YFSETQ. V dropped 0 bases and J dropped 0 bases, with 7 bases sitting between them. The CDR3 runs 15 residues. The CDR3: CASSLGRASGNTIYF. The CDR3 nucleotides are TGCGCCAGCAGCTTGGGCAGGGCCTCTGGAAACACCATATATTTT.

This clone has a single count. The chain is built from TRBV5-1 and TRBJ2-1; D is unresolved. CDR1 and CDR2 from the germline V gene are SGHRS and YFSETQ. Trimming took off 4 bases at V and 8 bases at J, with 10 bases between the two ends. This CDR3 region has 12 residues. This CDR3 reads CASSPTSHEQFF. Written as DNA, the CDR3 is TGCGCCAGCAGCCCTACGTCCCATGAGCAGTTCTTC.

This sequence joins TRBV29-1 and TRBJ1-1; weak D call: TRBD1 (6 bases). This CDR3 has 12 amino acids. Germline CDR1 SQVTM, CDR2 ANQGSEA. Trimming shortened V by 7 bases and J by 7 bases, and 16 bases separated the two germline ends. Written as DNA, the CDR3 is TGCAGCGCCCAAGGGGGGAGCCGTGAAGCTTTCTTT. Its protein is CSAQGGSREAFF.